This is a list of T cell receptor beta chains from one sample in a study of blood T cell repertoires in COVID-19. Here immunoSEQ multiplex PCR was the method, and the copy in TCRdb shows in-frame clones only, minus some. The sample has about 140,000 clones; roughly 86% are singletons. Sequenced input: peripheral blood. Receptors originate from a human donor in a cohort sampled during active COVID-19. The CDR3 runs from the conserved cysteine through the conserved F or W. A D gene is named only where the DNA matches it firmly. Where a row states a size, it is once, few, many or the class of an expanded clone; other rows omit it.

14	-	TRBJ1-5	-	TRBV2	TGTGCCAGCAGCAGGACACGTAGCAATCAGCCCCAGCATTTT	CASSRTRSNQPQHF
17	-	TRBJ2-7	-	TRBV5-5	TGTGCCAGCAGCTTGGTGGCAGAACCCCGCCCTTCCTACGAGCAGTACTTC	CASSLVAEPRPSYEQYF
14	-	TRBJ1-1	-	TRBV28	TGTGCCAGCAGTTTACGGACATCTAACACTGAAGCTTTCTTT	CASSLRTSNTEAFF
15	-	TRBJ2-1	-	TRBV9	TGTGCCAGCAGCGCACGAGGGTTGACTCTCAATGAGCAGTTCTTC	CASSARGLTLNEQFF
17	TRBD2	TRBJ2-7	-	TRBV3-1/TRBV3-2	TGTGCCAGCAGCCCCAGAGGGGGAGCGGGGGATACCTACGAGCAGTACTTC	CASSPRGGAGDTYEQYF
15	-	TRBJ2-7	-	TRBV7-2	TGTGCCAGCAGCTTATGGAATGCGGGAACCTACGAGCAGTACTTC	CASSLWNAGTYEQYF
11	-	TRBJ1-2	few	TRBV20-1	TGCAGTGCTAGAATCGGCTATGGCTACACCTTC	CSARIGYGYTF
16	TRBD1	TRBJ2-7	-	TRBV6-6	TGTGCCAGCAGTTACGCACGACAGGGGATGACCTACGAGCAGTACTTC	CASSYARQGMTYEQYF
16	TRBD1	TRBJ1-3	-	TRBV30	TGTGCCTGGAGTGATGGGACAGCTGGAGGAGGAAACACCATATATTTT	CAWSDGTAGGGNTIYF
13	-	TRBJ1-2	-	TRBV11-2	TGTGCCAGCAGCTTAGGCACACTATATGGCTACACCTTC	CASSLGTLYGYTF
15	-	TRBJ2-1	-	TRBV7-3	TGTGCCAGCAGCGTGGGGGGTTTGACACACAATGAGCAGTTCTTC	CASSVGGLTHNEQFF
14	TRBD1	TRBJ2-5	-	TRBV6-5	TGTGCCAGCAGTTATGTGACAGGGGAAGAGACCCAGTACTTC	CASSYVTGEETQYF
12	-	TRBJ2-3	-	TRBV4-1	TGCGCCAGCAGCCAACACTCAGATACGCAGTATTTT	CASSQHSDTQYF
14	TRBD1	TRBJ1-1	-	TRBV5-4	TGTGCCAGCAGCCCGGACAGGGCGAACACTGAAGCTTTCTTT	CASSPDRANTEAFF
16	TRBD1	TRBJ2-3	-	TRBV7-2	TGTGCCAGCACTCGGACAGGGCGAGAATCGACAGATACGCAGTATTTT	CASTRTGRESTDTQYF
14	TRBD2	TRBJ2-7	-	TRBV27	TGTGCCAGCAAAGGATGGGGACTAGATTACGAGCAGTACTTC	CASKGWGLDYEQYF
16	TRBD2	TRBJ2-3	-	TRBV19	TGTGCCAGTAGTACTACTAGCGGGAGCGCCCCAGATACGCAGTATTTT	CASSTTSGSAPDTQYF
14	-	TRBJ2-2	-	TRBV25-1	TGTGCCAGCAGTGATCTCCTTACCGGGTCGGAGCTGTTTTTT	CASSDLLTGSELFF
11	-	TRBJ1-4	-	TRBV28	TGTGCCTCTTGGGAGAATGAAAAACTGTTTTTT	CASWENEKLFF
17	TRBD1	TRBJ2-2	-	TRBV7-9	TGTGCCAGCAGCTTAGTGGGACAGGGGACGAACACCGGGGAGCTGTTTTTT	CASSLVGQGTNTGELFF
16	TRBD1	TRBJ2-7	-	TRBV12-5	TGTGCTAGTGGCCCACATCACAGGGGGTTTTACTACGAGCAGTACTTC	CASGPHHRGFYYEQYF
15	TRBD2	TRBJ2-7	-	TRBV19	TGTGTCAGTAGTCCTGGGACTAGCGGCCCCTACGAGCAGTACTTC	CVSSPGTSGPYEQYF
18	-	TRBJ1-1	-	TRBV4-1	TGCGCCAGCAGCCAGGGCAGTTTTGGGGGAGGGAGGAACACTGAAGCTTTCTTT	CASSQGSFGGGRNTEAFF
12	-	TRBJ2-1	-	TRBV30	TGTGCCTGGAGGGAACCGGGACTTGAGCAGTTCTTC	CAWREPGLEQFF
17	-	TRBJ1-6	few	TRBV5-1	TGCGCCAGCAGCCGACAGGACCCCGCAAGTTATAATTCACCCCTCCACTTT	CASSRQDPASYNSPLHF
21	TRBD2	TRBJ2-3	-	TRBV9	TGTGCCAGCAGCCTCCAAACGGGACTAGCGGGAGAAGAAGTCAGGACAGATACGCAGTATTTT	CASSLQTGLAGEEVRTDTQYF
14	TRBD1	TRBJ2-5	-	TRBV19	TGTGCCAGTACTTCCGACAGGGTTGCGAAGACCCAGTACTTC	CASTSDRVAKTQYF
16	TRBD2	TRBJ2-5	-	TRBV6-5	TGTGCCAGCAGTTACTCGACCGGGAGGGGGCAAGAGACCCAGTACTTC	CASSYSTGRGQETQYF
16	TRBD2	TRBJ2-1	-	TRBV9	TGTGCCAGCAGCGTAGGGCTAGCGGGGACCTACAATGAGCAGTTCTTC	CASSVGLAGTYNEQFF
15	TRBD1	TRBJ2-3	-	TRBV6-6	TGTGCCAGCAGCAGGACAGGGGGCTTCACAGATACGCAGTATTTT	CASSRTGGFTDTQYF
14	-	TRBJ1-2	-	TRBV29-1	TGCAGCGTTGTTTTGGGGGGGCGCGGGGATGGCTACACCTTC	CSVVLGGRGDGYTF
16	TRBD2	TRBJ2-1	-	TRBV5-8	TGTGCCAGCAGCTTGAGCGGGGGGGCCGGGGACAATGAGCAGTTCTTC	CASSLSGGAGDNEQFF
13	-	TRBJ1-1	-	TRBV7-3	TGTGCCAGCAGCTCGGGACAAAACACTGAAGCTTTCTTT	CASSSGQNTEAFF
17	-	TRBJ2-3	-	TRBV15	TGTGCCACCAGCAGAGGTCTCCTAGCGACCGACACAGATACGCAGTATTTT	CATSRGLLATDTDTQYF
15	-	TRBJ2-5	-	TRBV4-1	TGCGCCAGCAGCCCAGGGGAACTGTACCAAGAGACCCAGTACTTC	CASSPGELYQETQYF
13	-	TRBJ1-1	-	TRBV29-1	TGCAGCGTTGTATTACAGTGGAACACTGAAGCTTTCTTT	CSVVLQWNTEAFF
17	TRBD2	TRBJ2-7	-	TRBV19	TGTGCCAGTAGTTCGTTTCAAAGACTAGCGGGTTCACACGAGCAGTACTTC	CASSSFQRLAGSHEQYF